These 16 T cell receptor beta chains originate from one sample sequenced in a study of control samples from healthy donors and cancer patients (dated by TCRdb to 2018 to 2021). Libraries came from the immunoSEQ multiplex PCR assay. TCRdb's version of the immuneACCESS table is confined to in-frame rearrangements and falls short of the full clone set. An unresolved V gene accounts for under half of the shortfall where checked; the remainder is of unknown origin. Within this sample are under 80,000 clones, with less than 95% of them counted one time only. Of the sample, roughly 6.2% falls within the top ten clones. Material for sequencing was blood. These TCRs come from a woman between 40 and 55 years old in good health.

The V and J genes are TRBV18 and TRBJ2-3; 9 bases are a match to TRBD1. This CDR3 region has 15 residues. Germline V gene lookup returns CDR1 KGHSH and CDR2 LQKENI. V lost 2 bases to trimming and J lost 1 base; unmatched junction nucleotides: 1. The CDR3 DNA reads TGTGCCAGCTCACCAAGGACAGGGGGCACAGATACGCAGTATTTT. Translated: CASSPRTGGTDTQYF.

J is TRBJ1-2 and V is TRBV5-1, with a possible D match to TRBD1 (6 bases). From germline, CDR1 is SGHRS and CDR2 YFSETQ. The CDR3 spans 15 residues. V dropped 0 bases and J dropped 1 base, with 10 bases sitting between them. The CDR3 DNA reads as TGCGCCAGCAGCTTGGGGTACAGGGTTAACTATGGCTACACCTTC. It is translated as CASSLGYRVNYGYTF.

This chain joins TRBV7-9 and TRBJ2-5; a weak D match, TRBD1 (6 bases). V was clipped by 2 bases and J by 2 bases, with 12 bases between them. The CDR3 contains 15 residues. Germline V gives CDR1 SEHNR, CDR2 FQNEAQ (reference sequence). CDR3 nucleotides: TGTGCCAGCAGCTTATCGGGACACCCTCAAGAGACCCAGTACTTC. Its translation: CASSLSGHPQETQYF.

V usage is TRBV2 and J usage is TRBJ1-3; perhaps TRBD1 as D (6 bases). The CDR3 is 15 residues long. The germline V and J ends were trimmed by 5 bases and 3 bases, with 14 bases remaining between them. Germline V gene lookup returns CDR1 SNHLY and CDR2 FYNNEI. The DNA of the CDR3 is TGTGCCAGCAGTTGGAAAGGGGGAGGTGGAAACACCATATATTTT. This gives the protein CASSWKGGGGNTIYF.

This rearrangement joins TRBV10-3 to TRBJ1-6, with D unresolved. This CDR3 comprises 13 residues. The V gene lost 9 bases and the J gene lost 9 bases, with 15 bases spanning the gap. CDR1 and CDR2 from the germline V gene are ENHRY and SYGVKD. This CDR3 is CAMGGDRGSPLHF. The CDR3 DNA is TGTGCCATGGGTGGAGACCGGGGTTCACCCCTCCACTTT.

The V call is TRBV5-1, the J call TRBJ1-2; unclear D gene. Germline values: CDR1 SGHRS, CDR2 YFSETQ. V was shortened by 2 bases and J by 2 bases, with 10 bases between the two germline ends. The CDR3 covers 14 residues. The CDR3 loop is CASSLRTENYGYTF. The CDR3 DNA is TGCGCCAGCAGCTTAAGAACAGAGAACTATGGCTACACCTTC. Full variable domain (outside the CDR3, taken from reference TRBV5-1 and TRBJ1-2): KAGVTQTPRYLIKTRGQQVTLSCSPISGHRSVSWYQQTPGQGLQFLFEYFSETQRNKGNFPGRFSGRQFSNSRSEMNVSTLELGDSALYLCASSLRTENYGYTFGSGTRLTVV.

The chain is built from TRBV6-5 and TRBJ1-6; TRBD1 aligns across 7 bases. V gave up 3 bases and J gave up 7 bases; unmatched junction bases: 9. Germline V gene lookup returns CDR1 MNHEY and CDR2 SVGAGI. The CDR3 covers 16 residues. DNA for the CDR3: TGTGCCAGCAGTTATTTGTCGACAGGGTTGAATTCACCCCTCCACTTT. Its protein is CASSYLSTGLNSPLHF.

The J gene is TRBJ1-1, the V gene TRBV7-9; D unclear. The CDR3 contains 13 residues. V was shortened by 3 bases and J by 1 base, with 6 bases between the two germline ends. Per germline, CDR1 SEHNR and CDR2 FQNEAQ (reference sequence). The CDR3 DNA is TGTGCCAGCAGCTTGGAATCGAACACTGAAGCTTTCTTT. Protein product: CASSLESNTEAFF.

The chain has TRBV11-2 and TRBJ1-4, with D perhaps TRBD1 (5 bases). The CDR3 runs to 16 residues. V was clipped by 5 bases and J by 9 bases, with 22 bases between them. CDR1 is SGHAT, CDR2 FQNNGV, per germline. CDR3 protein: CASSPLAGPVGQKLFF. The CDR3 coding sequence is TGTGCCAGCAGCCCCCTCGCGGGGCCAGTTGGTCAAAAACTGTTTTTT.

This chain joins TRBV5-6 and TRBJ2-7; a weak D match, TRBD1 (6 bases). The CDR3 is 15 residues long. Trimming took off 2 bases at V and 6 bases at J, with 18 bases between the two ends. The germline V gene has CDR1 SGHDT and CDR2 YYEEEE. The CDR3 sequence is CASSLLQQGLGEQYF. The CDR3 DNA sequence: TGTGCCAGCAGCTTACTCCAACAGGGCTTGGGCGAGCAGTACTTC.

V usage is TRBV18 and J usage is TRBJ2-7; D is possibly TRBD2 (6 bases). This CDR3 is built from 13 residues. CDR1 is KGHSH, CDR2 LQKENI, per germline. Trimming took off 2 bases at V and 4 bases at J, with 9 bases between the two ends. Here the CDR3 DNA reads TGTGCCAGCTCACCAGGAGGGTGGTACGAGCAGTACTTC. Amino acid sequence: CASSPGGWYEQYF.

The V and J genes are TRBV6-2 or TRBV6-3 and TRBJ2-5; TRBD2 matches at 14 bases. The CDR3 is 15 amino acids. In germline, CDR1 is MNHEY, CDR2 SVGEGT. Trimming took 5 bases from V and 5 from J; bases not matched to a gene: 4. In nucleotides, the CDR3 is TGTGCCAGCAGTGGGACTAGCGGGAGTCGGGAGACCCAGTACTTC. It encodes CASSGTSGSRETQYF.

On this clone: Sequence at one end of the junction differs from germline and may be a read error. The rearrangement joins TRBV11-1 to TRBJ2-3; D not resolved. The germline gives CDR1 SGHAT, CDR2 FQDESV (reference sequence). This CDR3 spans 14 amino acids. Here the CDR3 reads CASTLVARGDTQYF. The CDR3 DNA reads TGTGCCAGCACCTTAGTGGCCCGTGGAGATACGCAGTATTTT.

This clone was observed once. The chain carries TRBV9 and TRBJ2-2; D remains unclear. Germline-derived CDR1 and CDR2 are SGDLS and YYNGEE. V was clipped by 0 bases and J by 4 bases, with 13 bases between them. The CDR3 runs 16 residues. The chain's CDR3 is CASSVGLTRSTGELFF. In nucleotides, the CDR3 is TGTGCCAGCAGCGTAGGATTGACGCGGAGCACCGGGGAGCTGTTTTTT.

The chain joins TRBV9 to TRBJ2-1; D uncertain. Germline-derived CDR1 and CDR2 are SGDLS and YYNGEE. This CDR3 comprises 15 residues. With 2 bases removed from V and 8 bases from J, the gap between germline ends came to 17 bases. This CDR3 reads CASSVGRTASDEQFF. In DNA, the CDR3 is TGTGCCAGCAGCGTTGGACGGACCGCGAGTGATGAGCAGTTCTTC.

V and J are TRBV7-9 and TRBJ2-7; a weak D match, TRBD1 (6 bases). Between the trimmed V and J ends, which lost 1 base and 0 bases, there was a span of 7 bases. CDR3 size: 14 residues. Germline CDR1 and CDR2: SEHNR and FQNEAQ (reference sequence). CDR3 sequence reads: CASSLEGGSYEQYF. The CDR3 region has the DNA TGTGCCAGCAGCTTAGAAGGGGGCTCCTACGAGCAGTACTTC.